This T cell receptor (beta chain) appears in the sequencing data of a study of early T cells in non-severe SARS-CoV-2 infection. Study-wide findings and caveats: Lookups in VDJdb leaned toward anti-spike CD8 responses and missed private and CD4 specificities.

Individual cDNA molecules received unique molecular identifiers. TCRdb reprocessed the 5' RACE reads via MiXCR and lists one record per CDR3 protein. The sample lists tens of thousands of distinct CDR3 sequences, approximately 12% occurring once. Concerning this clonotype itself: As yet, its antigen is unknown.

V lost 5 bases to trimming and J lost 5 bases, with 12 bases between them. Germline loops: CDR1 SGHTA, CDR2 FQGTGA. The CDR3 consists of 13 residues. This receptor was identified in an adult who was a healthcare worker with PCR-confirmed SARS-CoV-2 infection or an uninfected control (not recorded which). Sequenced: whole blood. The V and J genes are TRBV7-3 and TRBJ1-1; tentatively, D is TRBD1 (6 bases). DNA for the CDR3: TGTGCCAGCAGCCCGACAGGTCGTACTGAAGCTTTCTTT. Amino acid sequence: CASSPTGRTEAFF.